These 8 T cell receptor beta chains share one sample of origin, sequenced in a study of blood T cells in healthy people across ages. A second PCR, run for about 7 to 12 cycles, used a sample-barcoded 5' primer plus a J-beta primer mix. TCRdb used MiXCR to reprocess the 5' RACE reads, holding one entry per CDR3 protein. The sample lists 800,000 to 1,000,000 distinct CDR3 sequences, roughly 52% occurring once. The sample taken for sequencing was blood. The receptor source for this set is a man in his thirties or forties in good health.

A few counts support this clonotype. V usage is TRBV7-2 and J usage is TRBJ1-5, with D uncertain. Germline V gene sequence: CDR1 SGHTA, CDR2 FQGNSA. V was cut by 2 bases and J by 0 bases, with 5 bases left in between. This CDR3 spans 14 amino acids. The chain's CDR3 is CASSLQSSNQPQHF. The CDR3, as DNA: TGTGCCAGCAGCTTACAGAGTAGCAATCAGCCCCAGCATTTT.

The chain links TRBV4-1 to TRBJ2-5; D tentatively reads TRBD1 or TRBD2 (6 bases each). Germline values: CDR1 MGHRA, CDR2 YSYEKL. The CDR3 is made up of 15 amino acids. Trimming stripped 0 bases from V and 7 bases from J, with 15 bases between. CDR3: CASSQDGGRARTQYF. CDR3 sequence (DNA): TGCGCCAGCAGCCAAGACGGGGGCCGGGCTAGGACCCAGTACTTC.

This clonotype was recorded only once. One base away lies a much larger clone, so this may be a sequencing read error. This chain uses TRBV30 with TRBJ2-4, with TRBD2 as a possible D gene (6 bases). In germline, CDR1 is GTSNPN, CDR2 SVGIG (reference sequence). The CDR3 spans 16 residues. The germline V and J ends were trimmed by 0 bases and 8 bases, with 20 bases remaining between them. This CDR3 reads CAWSVRSGGDGDIQYF. The CDR3 DNA reads as TGTGCCTGGAGTGTACGCAGTGGAGGGGATGGCGACATTCAGTACTTC. The whole variable domain, filled in from reference TRBV30 and TRBJ2-4, reads SQTIHQWPATLVQPVGSPLSLECTVEGTSNPNLYWYRQAAGRGLQLLFYSVGIGQISSEVPQNLSASRPQDRQFILSSKKLLLSDSGFYLCAWSVRSGGDGDIQYFGAGTRLSVL.

This chain connects TRBV7-9 to TRBJ1-1; D gene uncertain. From germline, CDR1 is SEHNR and CDR2 FQNEAQ (reference sequence). The CDR3 is 16 residues long. The ends were cut back, 2 bases at V and 0 bases at J, with 13 bases in the middle. The CDR3 DNA reads as TGTGCCAGCAGCTTACCCTCTAGTTTAATGAACACTGAAGCTTTCTTT. Protein sequence: CASSLPSSLMNTEAFF.

The rearrangement links TRBV20-1 to TRBJ1-6; D perhaps matches TRBD1 (5 bases). The CDR3 is 16 residues long. Trimming shortened V by 1 base and J by 3 bases, and 13 bases separated the two germline ends. CDR1 is DFQATT and CDR2 is SNEGSKA in the germline V gene (reference sequence). The CDR3 nucleotides are TGCAGTGCTAGAGGGCGACTGAGGGGCTATAATTCACCCCTCCACTTT. This translates into CSARGRLRGYNSPLHF.

The CDR3 bases are TGTGCCAGCAGTGAACGGGTAAATGAGCAGTTCTTC. It encodes CASSERVNEQFF. V usage is TRBV2 and J usage is TRBJ2-1, with D unresolved. CDR1 is SNHLY, CDR2 FYNNEI, per germline. V lost 2 bases and J lost 7, with 6 bases in between. CDR3 size: 12 residues.

This clonotype was seen repeatedly, ten times or more. J is TRBJ2-7 and V is TRBV7-2, with 7 bases matching TRBD2. The V segment lost 4 bases and the J segment 6 bases; nucleotides outside the gene matches: 6. This CDR3 comprises 13 residues. Germline loops: CDR1 SGHTA, CDR2 FQGNSA. CDR3 sequence: CASSSDSGFEQYF. The DNA for the CDR3 is TGTGCCAGCAGCTCTGATAGCGGGTTCGAGCAGTACTTC.

This chain joins TRBV3-1 and TRBJ2-1; no clear D. The CDR3 runs 13 residues. Per germline, CDR1 LGHDT and CDR2 YNNKEL (reference sequence). V gave up 0 bases and J gave up 5 bases, with 5 bases separating them. CDR3 amino acids: CASSQELDNEQFF. CDR3 DNA sequence: TGTGCCAGCAGCCAAGAACTCGACAATGAGCAGTTCTTC.